The 5 T cell receptor beta chains below come from one sample, sequenced in a study of blood T cell repertoires in COVID-19. Assay: immunoSEQ multiplex PCR; the TCRdb copy retains only in-frame clones and omits some. The table includes 150,000 to 200,000 clones, approximately 90% detected once. Sequencing was carried out using peripheral blood. The origin of the receptors is a man in his sixties with active or convalescent COVID-19.

The chain is built from TRBV5-4 and TRBJ2-5; D is uncertain. CDR3 length: 14 residues. CDR1 SGHNT and CDR2 YYREEE come from the germline V gene (reference sequence). V lost 4 bases and J 5 bases, leaving 15 bases between the germline ends. The CDR3 region has the DNA TGTGCCAGCAGCCCCGCCTCACGCGAGGAGACCCAGTACTTC. This codes for CASSPASREETQYF.

The DNA of the CDR3 is TGTGCCACCAGCTCCAGCTCGGGGTTTTACTATAATTCACCCCTCCACTTT. Amino acids: CATSSSSGFYYNSPLHF. This rearrangement joins TRBV15 to TRBJ1-6, with D uncertain. Per germline, CDR1 LNHNV and CDR2 YYDKDF (reference sequence). CDR3 length equals 17 residues. V was clipped by 5 bases and J by 3 bases, with 17 bases between them.

The V call is TRBV7-9, the J call TRBJ2-1; 11 nucleotides align to TRBD2. Germline CDR1 SEHNR, CDR2 FQNEAQ (reference sequence). With V trimmed by 1 base and J by 5 bases, 7 bases remained unmatched. This CDR3 is 17 amino acids long. CDR3 nucleotides: TGTGCCAGCAGCTTAGTCGGGACTAGCGGCTTCAACAATGAGCAGTTCTTC. Translation gives CASSLVGTSGFNNEQFF.

The sample holds a few counts of this clone. This chain connects TRBV6-5 to TRBJ2-3, with D maybe TRBD1 (5 bases). Germline loops: CDR1 MNHEY, CDR2 SVGAGI. The CDR3 covers 15 residues. V lost 6 bases, J lost 0 bases, and 13 bases lay in between. In DNA form, the CDR3 reads TGTGCCAGCAGGCCAGGGAAGGGTAGCACAGATACGCAGTATTTT. This encodes CASRPGKGSTDTQYF.

The chain employs TRBV6-1 and TRBJ2-1, with 13 nucleotides matching TRBD2. Germline V gene lookup returns CDR1 MNHNS and CDR2 SASEGT. Unmatched junction bases numbered 9, after V lost 4 bases and J lost 0 bases. The CDR3 covers 19 residues. The CDR3, as DNA: TGTGCCAGCAGTGTGACTAGCGGGGGGACTAAAAGCTCCTACAATGAGCAGTTCTTC. Translated: CASSVTSGGTKSSYNEQFF.